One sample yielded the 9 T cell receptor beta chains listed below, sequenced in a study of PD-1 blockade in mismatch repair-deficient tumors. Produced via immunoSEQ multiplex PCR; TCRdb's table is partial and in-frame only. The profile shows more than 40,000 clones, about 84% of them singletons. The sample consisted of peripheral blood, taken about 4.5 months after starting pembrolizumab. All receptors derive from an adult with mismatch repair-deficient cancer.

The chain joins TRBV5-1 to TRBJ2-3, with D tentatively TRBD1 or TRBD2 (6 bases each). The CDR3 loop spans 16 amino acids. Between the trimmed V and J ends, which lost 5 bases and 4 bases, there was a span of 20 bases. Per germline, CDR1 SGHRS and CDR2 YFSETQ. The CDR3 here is CASRQDSHGGPDTQYF. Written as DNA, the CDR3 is TGCGCCAGCAGGCAGGACTCACACGGGGGCCCAGATACGCAGTATTTT. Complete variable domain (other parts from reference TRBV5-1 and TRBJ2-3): KAGVTQTPRYLIKTRGQQVTLSCSPISGHRSVSWYQQTPGQGLQFLFEYFSETQRNKGNFPGRFSGRQFSNSRSEMNVSTLELGDSALYLCASRQDSHGGPDTQYFGPGTRLTVL.

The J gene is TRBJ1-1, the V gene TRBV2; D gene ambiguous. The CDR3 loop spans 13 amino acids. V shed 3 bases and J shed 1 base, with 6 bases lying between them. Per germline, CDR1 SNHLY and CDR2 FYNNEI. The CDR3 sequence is CASSDQANTEAFF. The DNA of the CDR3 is TGTGCCAGCAGTGATCAAGCGAACACTGAAGCTTTCTTT.

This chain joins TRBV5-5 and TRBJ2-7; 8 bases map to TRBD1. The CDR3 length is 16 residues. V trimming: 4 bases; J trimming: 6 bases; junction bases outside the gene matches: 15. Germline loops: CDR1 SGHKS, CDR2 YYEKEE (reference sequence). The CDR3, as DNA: TGTGCCAGCAGCCCGACTCTATTGGACAGGGCCAGCGAGCAGTACTTC. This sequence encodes CASSPTLLDRASEQYF.

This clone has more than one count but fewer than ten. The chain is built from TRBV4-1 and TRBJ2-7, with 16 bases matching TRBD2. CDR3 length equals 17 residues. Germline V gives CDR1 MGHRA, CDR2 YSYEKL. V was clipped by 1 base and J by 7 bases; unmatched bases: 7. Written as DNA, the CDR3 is TGCGCCAGCAGCCAAGTCGATATGGGACTAGCGGGGGGGGAGCAGTACTTC. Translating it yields CASSQVDMGLAGGEQYF.

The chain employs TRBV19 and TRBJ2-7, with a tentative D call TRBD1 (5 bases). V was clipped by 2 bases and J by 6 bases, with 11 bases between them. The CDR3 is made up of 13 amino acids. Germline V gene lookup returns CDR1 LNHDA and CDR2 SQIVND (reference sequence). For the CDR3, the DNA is TGTGCCAGTAGTATAAAGGGGTGGGGCGAGCAGTACTTC. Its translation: CASSIKGWGEQYF.

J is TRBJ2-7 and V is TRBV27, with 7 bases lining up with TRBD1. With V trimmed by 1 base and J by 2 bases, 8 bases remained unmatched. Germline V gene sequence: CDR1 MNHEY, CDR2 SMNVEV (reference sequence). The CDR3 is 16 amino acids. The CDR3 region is CASSLWTGQRTYEQYF. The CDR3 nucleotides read TGTGCCAGCAGTTTATGGACGGGACAGCGGACCTACGAGCAGTACTTC.

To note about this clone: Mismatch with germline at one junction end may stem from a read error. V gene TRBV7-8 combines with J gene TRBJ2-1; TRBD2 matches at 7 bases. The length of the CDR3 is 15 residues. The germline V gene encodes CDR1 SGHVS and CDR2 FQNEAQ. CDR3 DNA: TGTGCCAGCAGCCTAGCGGTCGCTCGCTACAATGAGCAGTTCTTC. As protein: CASSLAVARYNEQFF.

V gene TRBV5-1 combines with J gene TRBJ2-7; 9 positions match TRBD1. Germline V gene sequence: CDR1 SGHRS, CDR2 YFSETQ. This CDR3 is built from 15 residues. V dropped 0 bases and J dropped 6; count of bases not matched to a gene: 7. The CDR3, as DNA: TGCGCCAGCAGCTTGGTCCAGGGACAGGGAGCCGAGCAGTACTTC. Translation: CASSLVQGQGAEQYF. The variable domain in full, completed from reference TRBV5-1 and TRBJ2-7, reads KAGVTQTPRYLIKTRGQQVTLSCSPISGHRSVSWYQQTPGQGLQFLFEYFSETQRNKGNFPGRFSGRQFSNSRSEMNVSTLELGDSALYLCASSLVQGQGAEQYFGPGTRLTVT.

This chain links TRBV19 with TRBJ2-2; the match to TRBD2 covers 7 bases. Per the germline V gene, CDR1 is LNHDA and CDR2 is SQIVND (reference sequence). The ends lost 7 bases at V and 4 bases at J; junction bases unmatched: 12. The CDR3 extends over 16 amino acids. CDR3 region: CASTAGGRMGTGELFF. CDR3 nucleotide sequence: TGTGCCAGTACCGCAGGCGGGAGAATGGGCACCGGGGAGCTGTTTTTT. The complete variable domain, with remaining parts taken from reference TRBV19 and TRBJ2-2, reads DGGITQSPKYLFRKEGQNVTLSCEQNLNHDAMYWYRQDPGQGLRLIYYSQIVNDFQKGDIAEGYSVSREKKESFPLTVTSAQKNPTAFYLCASTAGGRMGTGELFFGEGSRLTVL.